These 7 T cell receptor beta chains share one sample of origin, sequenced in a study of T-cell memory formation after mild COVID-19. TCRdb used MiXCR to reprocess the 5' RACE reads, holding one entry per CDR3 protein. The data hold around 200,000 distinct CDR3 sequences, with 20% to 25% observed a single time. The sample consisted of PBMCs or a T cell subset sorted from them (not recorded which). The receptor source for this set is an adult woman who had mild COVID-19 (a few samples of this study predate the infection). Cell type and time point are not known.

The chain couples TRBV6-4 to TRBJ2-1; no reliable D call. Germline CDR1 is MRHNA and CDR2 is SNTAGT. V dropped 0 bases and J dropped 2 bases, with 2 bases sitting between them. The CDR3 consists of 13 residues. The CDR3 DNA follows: TGTGCCAGCAGTGACTCCCCCTACAATGAGCAGTTCTTC. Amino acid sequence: CASSDSPYNEQFF.

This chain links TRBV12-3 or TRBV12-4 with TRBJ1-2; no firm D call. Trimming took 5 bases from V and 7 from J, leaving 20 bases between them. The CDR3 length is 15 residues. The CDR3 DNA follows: TGTGCCAGCAGTCCCGGAAATGAAAGTATCGGTGGCTACACCTTC. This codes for CASSPGNESIGGYTF.

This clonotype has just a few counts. In nucleotides, the CDR3 is TGTGCCACCAAAAATGGATTTGAAGCTTTCTTT. This encodes CATKNGFEAFF. The V and J genes are TRBV24-1 and TRBJ1-1; D gene ambiguous. CDR1 and CDR2 (germline): KGHDR, SFDVKD. The CDR3 sequence is 11 residues long. The V end lost 8 bases, the J end lost 7 bases, and 10 bases lay between the germline ends.

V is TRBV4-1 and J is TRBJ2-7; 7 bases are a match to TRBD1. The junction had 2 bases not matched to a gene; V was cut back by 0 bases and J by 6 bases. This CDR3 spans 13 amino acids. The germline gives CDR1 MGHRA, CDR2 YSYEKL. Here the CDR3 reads CASSQDRTGEQYF. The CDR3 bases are TGCGCCAGCAGCCAAGACAGGACAGGCGAGCAGTACTTC.

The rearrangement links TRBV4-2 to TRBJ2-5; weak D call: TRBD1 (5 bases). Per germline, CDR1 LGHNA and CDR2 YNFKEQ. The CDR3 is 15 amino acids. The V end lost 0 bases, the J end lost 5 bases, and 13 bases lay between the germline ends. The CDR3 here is CASSQDLARGETQYF. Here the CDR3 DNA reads TGTGCCAGCAGCCAAGATCTGGCTAGGGGTGAGACCCAGTACTTC.

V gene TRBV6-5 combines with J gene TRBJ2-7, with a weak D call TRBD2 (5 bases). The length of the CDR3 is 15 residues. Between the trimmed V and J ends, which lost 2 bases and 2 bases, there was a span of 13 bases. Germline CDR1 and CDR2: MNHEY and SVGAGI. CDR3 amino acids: CASSYGSGGTYEQYF. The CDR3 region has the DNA TGTGCCAGCAGTTACGGGTCCGGAGGCACCTACGAGCAGTACTTC.

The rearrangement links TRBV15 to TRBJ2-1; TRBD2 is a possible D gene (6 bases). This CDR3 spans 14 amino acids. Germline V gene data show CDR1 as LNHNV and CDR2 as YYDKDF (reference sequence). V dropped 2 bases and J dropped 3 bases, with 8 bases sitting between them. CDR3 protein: CATSRLTSYNEQFF. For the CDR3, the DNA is TGTGCCACCAGCAGATTGACTAGCTACAATGAGCAGTTCTTC.